The 12 T cell receptor beta chains below come from one sample, sequenced in a study of blood T cell repertoires in COVID-19. Using immunoSEQ multiplex PCR, the repertoire was profiled, and TCRdb retains in-frame clones only, with some absent. The profile covers 250,000 or so clones, with 84% appearing a single time and roughly 3.1% taken by the ten largest. Sequencing was done on a sample of PBMCs or T cells enriched from blood (not recorded which). These receptors originate from a man aged 50 or older who had recovered from COVID-19.

This clone was recorded once. The gene calls are TRBV4-1 and TRBJ1-2, with a tentative D call TRBD1 (5 bases). V shed 0 bases and J shed 4 bases, with 12 bases lying between them. CDR1 and CDR2 from the germline V gene are MGHRA and YSYEKL. The CDR3 has 15 amino acids. In DNA form, the CDR3 reads TGCGCCAGCAGCCAAGAACAGGTGATAGGCTATGGCTACACCTTC. It yields the protein CASSQEQVIGYGYTF.

The rearrangement links TRBV11-2 to TRBJ1-5, with D possibly being TRBD1 (5 bases). V lost 5 bases to trimming and J lost 7 bases, with 21 bases between them. The germline V gene encodes CDR1 SGHAT and CDR2 FQNNGV. The CDR3 sequence is 16 residues long. The CDR3 is CASSQGLEGRNQPQHF. As DNA, the CDR3 is TGTGCCAGCAGCCAAGGGTTGGAGGGGAGAAACCAGCCCCAGCATTTT.

The chain uses TRBV3-1 (or the pseudogene TRBV3-2) and TRBJ1-1; 9 bases line up with TRBD1. Germline CDR1 LGHDT, CDR2 YNNKEL (reference sequence). The CDR3 contains 15 residues. V gave up 2 bases and J gave up 6 bases; unmatched junction bases: 7. The CDR3 DNA is TGTGCCAGCAGCCAACCGGGACAGGGTATCCCTGAAGCTTTCTTT. Encoded protein: CASSQPGQGIPEAFF.

The sample holds a few counts of this clone. The chain uses TRBV28 and TRBJ2-7; TRBD2 is a possible D gene (5 bases). Trimming took 8 bases from V and 3 from J, leaving 14 bases between them. The CDR3 is 13 amino acids. In germline, CDR1 is MDHEN, CDR2 SYDVKM. In DNA, the CDR3 is TGTGCCAGCGGCCCGGGATCCAACTACGAGCAGTACTTC. This sequence encodes CASGPGSNYEQYF.

This clone was detected a few times. The genes are TRBV23-1 and TRBJ1-6, with 8 bases that match TRBD1. TRBV23-1 is annotated as an ORF whose role is uncertain. After removal of 3 bases from V and 7 bases from J, the junction contained 5 bases not matched to a gene. The CDR3 runs 15 residues. As DNA, the CDR3 is TGCGCCAGCAGTCACTCGACAGGGGAGAATTCACCCCTCCACTTT. It encodes CASSHSTGENSPLHF.

The rearrangement joins TRBV7-2 to TRBJ2-1; 7 bases map to TRBD2. The length of the CDR3 is 16 residues. Looked up from germline, CDR1 is SGHTA and CDR2 is FQGNSA. V shed 0 bases, J shed 2 bases, and the junction held 4 bases outside the gene matches. In nucleotides, the CDR3 is TGTGCCAGCAGCTTAGCGGCTAGCGGCGCCTACAATGAGCAGTTCTTC. Translated: CASSLAASGAYNEQFF.

This clone was picked up one time. The chain employs TRBV7-6 and TRBJ1-4, with TRBD1 as a possible D gene (6 bases). The CDR3 loop spans 12 amino acids. The V end lost 2 bases, the J end lost 8 bases, and 6 bases lay between the germline ends. Germline CDR1 is SGHVS and CDR2 is FNYEAQ. CDR3 nucleotides: TGTGCCAGCAGCTTACAGGGGGAAAAACTGTTTTTT. This sequence encodes CASSLQGEKLFF.

V usage is TRBV30 and J usage is TRBJ1-2; D perhaps matches TRBD1 (6 bases). The V gene lost 6 bases and the J gene lost 7 bases, with 24 bases spanning the gap. Germline values: CDR1 GTSNPN, CDR2 SVGIG (reference sequence). This CDR3 is built from 15 residues. The CDR3 sequence: CACPRTGGGEGGYTF. CDR3 DNA sequence: TGTGCCTGCCCCCGCACGGGGGGGGGCGAGGGTGGCTACACCTTC. Full variable domain (rest looked up from reference TRBV30 and TRBJ1-2): SQTIHQWPATLVQPVGSPLSLECTVEGTSNPNLYWYRQAAGRGLQLLFYSVGIGQISSEVPQNLSASRPQDRQFILSSKKLLLSDSGFYLCACPRTGGGEGGYTFGSGTRLTVV.

The genes are TRBV24-1 and TRBJ2-2, with a weak D call TRBD1 (5 bases). Germline CDR1 is KGHDR and CDR2 is SFDVKD. CDR3 length: 14 residues. V lost 4 bases to trimming and J lost 7 bases, with 12 bases between them. The CDR3 DNA follows: TGTGCCACCAGTGAGCCAGGGAAGGACGGGGAGCTGTTTTTT. Protein: CATSEPGKDGELFF.

The J gene is TRBJ2-1, the V gene TRBV5-1, with TRBD2 identical over 8 bases. This CDR3 region has 15 residues. Germline V gene sequence: CDR1 SGHRS, CDR2 YFSETQ. The V gene end was trimmed by 2 bases and the J gene end by 5 bases; junction bases not matched to a gene: 6. The CDR3 bases are TGCGCCAGCAGCTTCGGAGCGGGAGAGGACAATGAGCAGTTCTTC. Translating gives CASSFGAGEDNEQFF. The full variable domain, rest sourced from reference TRBV5-1 and TRBJ2-1, is KAGVTQTPRYLIKTRGQQVTLSCSPISGHRSVSWYQQTPGQGLQFLFEYFSETQRNKGNFPGRFSGRQFSNSRSEMNVSTLELGDSALYLCASSFGAGEDNEQFFGPGTRLTVL.

The rearrangement links TRBV6-2 or TRBV6-3 to TRBJ1-1; 8 nucleotides align to TRBD1. Unmatched junction bases numbered 11, after V lost 0 bases and J lost 2 bases. Germline CDR1 is MNHEY and CDR2 is SVGEGT. The CDR3 is 18 amino acids. The CDR3 region has the DNA TGTGCCAGCAGTTACTCTAGCACGGGACAGGATTTTAACACTGAAGCTTTCTTT. Translating gives CASSYSSTGQDFNTEAFF.

The chain recombines TRBV18 with TRBJ2-2; D may be TRBD1 (6 bases). Germline V gene data show CDR1 as KGHSH and CDR2 as LQKENI. The CDR3 has 15 residues. V gave up 3 bases and J gave up 4 bases, with 12 bases separating them. The CDR3 nucleotides are TGTGCCAGCTCACCTTTAGACAGGCCCACCGGGGAGCTGTTTTTT. Translated: CASSPLDRPTGELFF.